Listed here are 5 T cell receptor beta chains from one sample, sequenced in a study of T cells in Graves' hyperthyroidism and ophthalmopathy. Amplification of TCR beta CDR3 regions used RNA as the template. The TCR CDR3 first-round RT-PCR relied on the HTBI primer set. MiXCR, run by TCRdb on the multiplex PCR reads, gives a single entry per CDR3 protein. This table has about 380,000 distinct CDR3 sequences, less than 20% appearing once. Sequences were obtained from blood. All receptors come from a man younger than 35 with Graves' ophthalmopathy.

There are many counts of this clonotype. The chain couples TRBV5-1 to TRBJ2-7; D is possibly TRBD1 or TRBD2 (5 bases each). The CDR3 runs 15 residues. V was pared by 1 base and J by 3 bases, with 14 bases between. Per germline, CDR1 SGHRS and CDR2 YFSETQ. CDR3 bases: TGCGCCAGCAGCTTGACACGGGACGGCATCTACGAGCAGTACTTC. Protein product: CASSLTRDGIYEQYF.

This clonotype showed up many times. This rearrangement joins TRBV24-1 to TRBJ1-2; D is possibly TRBD1 (5 bases). Per germline, CDR1 KGHDR and CDR2 SFDVKD. V was pared by 3 bases and J by 2 bases, with 12 bases between. The CDR3 totals 15 residues. CDR3 nucleotide sequence: TGTGCCACCAGTGATCCCGGGCAGGGAAACTATGGCTACACCTTC. This encodes CATSDPGQGNYGYTF.

This clonotype was seen more than once but under ten times. The chain carries TRBV7-2 and TRBJ1-1, with D hard to call. The CDR3 has 14 amino acids. Deletions cut 5 bases from V and 5 bases from J, with 15 bases between. Germline V gene sequence: CDR1 SGHTA, CDR2 FQGNSA. In DNA form, the CDR3 reads TGTGCCAGCAGCCCTCAAGCGAGGGTTACTGAAGCTTTCTTT. This encodes CASSPQARVTEAFF.

Comments on this clonotype: One junction end disagrees with the germline gene, perhaps due to a read error. V usage is TRBV12-3 or TRBV12-4 and J usage is TRBJ1-5, with D hard to call. This CDR3 comprises 13 residues. CDR3 in DNA: TGTGCCAGCGGTTTGGGCACCAATCAGCCCCAACATTTT. Translated, it gives CASGLGTNQPQHF.

The chain is built from TRBV12-3 or TRBV12-4 and TRBJ1-4; 7 bases are a match to TRBD1. The CDR3 totals 14 residues. Trimming removed 5 bases from V and 8 bases from J; junction bases left unmatched: 8. CDR3 amino acids: CASSRQGLGEKLFF. The DNA for the CDR3 is TGTGCCAGCAGTCGACAGGGCCTTGGGGAAAAACTGTTTTTT.